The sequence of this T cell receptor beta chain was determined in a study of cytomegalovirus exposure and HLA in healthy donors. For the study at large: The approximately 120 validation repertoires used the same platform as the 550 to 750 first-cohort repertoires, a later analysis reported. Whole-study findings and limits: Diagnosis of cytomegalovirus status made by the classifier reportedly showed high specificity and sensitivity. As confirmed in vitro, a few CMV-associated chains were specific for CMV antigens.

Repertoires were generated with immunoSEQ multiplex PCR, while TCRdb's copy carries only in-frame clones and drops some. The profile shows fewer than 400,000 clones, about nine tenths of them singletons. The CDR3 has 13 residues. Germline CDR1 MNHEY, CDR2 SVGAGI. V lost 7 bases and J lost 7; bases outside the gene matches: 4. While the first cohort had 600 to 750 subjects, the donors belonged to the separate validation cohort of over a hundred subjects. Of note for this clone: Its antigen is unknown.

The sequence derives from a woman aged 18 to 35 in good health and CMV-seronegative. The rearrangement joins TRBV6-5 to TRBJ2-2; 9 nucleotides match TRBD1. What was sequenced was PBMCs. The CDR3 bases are TGTGCCAGCACCGGACAGGGGAACGGGGAGCTGTTTTTT. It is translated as CASTGQGNGELFF.